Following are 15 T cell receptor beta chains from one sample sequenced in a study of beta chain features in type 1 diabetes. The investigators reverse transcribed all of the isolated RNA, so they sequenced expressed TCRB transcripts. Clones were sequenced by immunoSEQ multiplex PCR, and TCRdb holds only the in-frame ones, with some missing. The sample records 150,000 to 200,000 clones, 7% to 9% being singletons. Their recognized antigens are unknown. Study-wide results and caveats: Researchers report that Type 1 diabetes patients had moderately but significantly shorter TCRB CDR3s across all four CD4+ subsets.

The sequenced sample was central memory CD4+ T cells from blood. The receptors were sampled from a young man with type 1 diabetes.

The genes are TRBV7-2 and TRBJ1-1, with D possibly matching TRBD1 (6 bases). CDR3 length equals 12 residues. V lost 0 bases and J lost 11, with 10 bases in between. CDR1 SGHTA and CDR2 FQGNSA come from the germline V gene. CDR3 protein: CASSLAQGLAFF. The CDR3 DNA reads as TGTGCCAGCAGCTTAGCACAGGGTCTGGCTTTCTTT.

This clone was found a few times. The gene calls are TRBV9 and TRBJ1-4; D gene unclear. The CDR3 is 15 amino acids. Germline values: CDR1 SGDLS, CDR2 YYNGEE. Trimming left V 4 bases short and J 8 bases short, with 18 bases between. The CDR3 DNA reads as TGTGCCAGCAGCCCCACCGGCCCCGGAGGGGAAAAACTGTTTTTT. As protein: CASSPTGPGGEKLFF.

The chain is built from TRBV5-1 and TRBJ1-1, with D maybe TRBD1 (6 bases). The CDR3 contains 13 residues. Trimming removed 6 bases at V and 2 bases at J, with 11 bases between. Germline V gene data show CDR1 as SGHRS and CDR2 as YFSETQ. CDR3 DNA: TGCGCCAGCACGGCAGGGGAAAACACTGAAGCTTTCTTT. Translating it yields CASTAGENTEAFF.

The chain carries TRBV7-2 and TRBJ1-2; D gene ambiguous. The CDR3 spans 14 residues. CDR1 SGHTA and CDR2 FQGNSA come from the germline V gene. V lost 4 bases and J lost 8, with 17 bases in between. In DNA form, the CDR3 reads TGTGCCAGCAGCTCGGGAGGTCAAGGGCCCGGCTACACCTTC. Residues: CASSSGGQGPGYTF.

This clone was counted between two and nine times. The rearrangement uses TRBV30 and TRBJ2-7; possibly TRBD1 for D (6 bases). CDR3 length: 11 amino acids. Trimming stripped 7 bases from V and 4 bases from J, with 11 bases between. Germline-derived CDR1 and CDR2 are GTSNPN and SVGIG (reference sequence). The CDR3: CAYETGYEQYF. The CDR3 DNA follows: TGTGCCTACGAAACAGGGTACGAGCAGTACTTC.

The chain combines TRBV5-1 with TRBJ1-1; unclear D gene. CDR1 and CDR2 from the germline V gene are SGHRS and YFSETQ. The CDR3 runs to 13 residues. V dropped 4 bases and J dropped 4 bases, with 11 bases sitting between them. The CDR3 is CASSEGEGTEAFF. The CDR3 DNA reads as TGCGCCAGCAGCGAGGGAGAGGGCACTGAAGCTTTCTTT.

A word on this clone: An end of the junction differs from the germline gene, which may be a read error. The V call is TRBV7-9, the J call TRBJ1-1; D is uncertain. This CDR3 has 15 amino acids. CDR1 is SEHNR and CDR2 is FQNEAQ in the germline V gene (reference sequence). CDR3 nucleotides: TGCGCCAGCAGCCGAGGTCCCCGGGTGAACACTGAAGCTTTCTTT. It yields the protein CASSRGPRVNTEAFF.

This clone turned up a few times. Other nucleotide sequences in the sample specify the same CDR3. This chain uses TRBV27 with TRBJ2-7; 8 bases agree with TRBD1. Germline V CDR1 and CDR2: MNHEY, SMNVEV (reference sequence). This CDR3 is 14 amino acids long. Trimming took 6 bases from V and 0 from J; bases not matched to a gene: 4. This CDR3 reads CASRGTGSSYEQYF. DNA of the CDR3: TGTGCCAGCAGAGGGACAGGAAGCTCCTACGAGCAGTACTTC.

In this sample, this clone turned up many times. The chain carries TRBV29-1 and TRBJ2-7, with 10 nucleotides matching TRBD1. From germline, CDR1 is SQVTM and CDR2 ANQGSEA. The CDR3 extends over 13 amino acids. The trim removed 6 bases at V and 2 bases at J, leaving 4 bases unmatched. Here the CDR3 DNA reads TGCAGCGTCGGAGGGACAGGGGCCTACGAGCAGTACTTC. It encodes CSVGGTGAYEQYF.

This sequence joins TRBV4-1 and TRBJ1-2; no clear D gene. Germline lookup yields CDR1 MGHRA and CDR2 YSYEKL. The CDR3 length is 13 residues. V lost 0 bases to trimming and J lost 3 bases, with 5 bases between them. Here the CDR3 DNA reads TGCGCCAGCAGCCAAGATCAGGACTATGGCTACACCTTC. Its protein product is CASSQDQDYGYTF.

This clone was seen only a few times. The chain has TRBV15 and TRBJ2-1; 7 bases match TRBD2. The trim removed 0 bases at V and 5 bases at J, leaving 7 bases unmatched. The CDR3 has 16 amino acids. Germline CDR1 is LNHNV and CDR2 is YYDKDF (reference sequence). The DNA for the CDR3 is TGTGCCACCAGCAGAGACGCTAGCGGCCTGGACAATGAGCAGTTCTTC. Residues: CATSRDASGLDNEQFF.

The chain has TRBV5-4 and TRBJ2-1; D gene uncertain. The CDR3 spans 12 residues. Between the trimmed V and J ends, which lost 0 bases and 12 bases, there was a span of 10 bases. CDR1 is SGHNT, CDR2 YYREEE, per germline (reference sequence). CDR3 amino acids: CASSLGWAGQFF. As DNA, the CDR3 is TGTGCCAGCAGCTTGGGGTGGGCCGGGCAGTTCTTC.

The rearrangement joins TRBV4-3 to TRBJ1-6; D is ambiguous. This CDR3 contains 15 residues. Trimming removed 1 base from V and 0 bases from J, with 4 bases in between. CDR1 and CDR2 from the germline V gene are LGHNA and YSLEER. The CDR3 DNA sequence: TGCGCCAGCAGCCAAGGGAGCTCCTATAATTCACCCCTCCACTTT. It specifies CASSQGSSYNSPLHF.

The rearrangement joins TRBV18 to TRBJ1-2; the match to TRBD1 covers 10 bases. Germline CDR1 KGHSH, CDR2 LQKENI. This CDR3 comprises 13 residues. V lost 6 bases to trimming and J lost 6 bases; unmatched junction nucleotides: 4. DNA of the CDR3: TGTGCCAGCTCCCGGACAGGGGGAGATGGCTACACCTTC. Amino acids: CASSRTGGDGYTF.

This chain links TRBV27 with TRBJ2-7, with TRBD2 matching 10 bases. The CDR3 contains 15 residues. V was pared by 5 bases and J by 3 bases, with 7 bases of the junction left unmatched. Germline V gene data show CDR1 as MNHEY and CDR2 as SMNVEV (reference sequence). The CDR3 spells CASSSRAGGFYEQYF. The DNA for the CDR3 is TGTGCCAGCAGTAGCCGAGCGGGGGGGTTCTACGAGCAGTACTTC.